Each of the 9 T cell receptor beta chains below was sequenced from the same sample in a study of blood T cell repertoires in COVID-19. Clones were read by immunoSEQ multiplex PCR, and TCRdb kept only the in-frame ones, dropping some. Of 150,000 to 200,000 clones in the sample, approximately 86% were seen once. The sequencing input was peripheral blood. These receptor sequences come from a man aged 45-65 years with active or convalescent COVID-19.

This clone has a handful of counts. The rearrangement links TRBV2 to TRBJ2-5; 7 positions match TRBD1. Trimming took 7 bases from V and 5 from J; bases not matched to a gene: 10. The V gene's germline CDR1 is SNHLY and CDR2 FYNNEI. The CDR3 loop spans 14 amino acids. The CDR3 sequence: CASITNRGGETQYF. The DNA for the CDR3 is TGTGCCAGCATAACCAACAGGGGTGGGGAGACCCAGTACTTC.

Remarks on this clone: A much larger clone lies one base from this, so it may be a read error. Other DNA sequences within the sample encode an identical CDR3. The V and J genes are TRBV2 and TRBJ2-7, with D perhaps TRBD2 (6 bases). The CDR3 extends over 16 amino acids. CDR1 and CDR2 (germline): SNHLY, FYNNEI. Trimming left V 6 bases short and J 3 bases short, with 21 bases between. As DNA, the CDR3 is TGTGCCAGCAGCGTGGAGCTCGGGACTCATCGCTACGAGCAGTACTTC. Amino acids: CASSVELGTHRYEQYF.

The J gene is TRBJ1-2, the V gene TRBV12-3 or TRBV12-4; perhaps TRBD1 as D (5 bases). The CDR3 extends over 12 amino acids. V was clipped by 6 bases and J by 7 bases, with 12 bases between them. CDR3 region: CASRARGGGYTF. The DNA of the CDR3 is TGTGCCAGCAGGGCCCGGGGGGGTGGCTACACCTTC.

The rearrangement uses TRBV19 and TRBJ1-2; tentative D call: TRBD1 (5 bases). The germline V gene encodes CDR1 LNHDA and CDR2 SQIVND (reference sequence). This CDR3 is built from 16 residues. V shed 1 base and J shed 4 bases, with 16 bases lying between them. The chain's CDR3 is CASSIGRELALYGYTF. The CDR3 bases are TGTGCCAGTAGTATAGGCAGGGAATTGGCCCTCTATGGCTACACCTTC.

The chain is built from TRBV25-1 and TRBJ1-1; D is possibly TRBD1 (5 bases). The CDR3 contains 13 residues. Trimming stripped 6 bases from V and 4 bases from J, with 12 bases between. Germline assignment: CDR1 MGHDK and CDR2 SYGVNS. In DNA form, the CDR3 reads TGTGCCAGCAGGACAGCCCCTTCCACTGAAGCTTTCTTT. Translated: CASRTAPSTEAFF.

The chain recombines TRBV19 with TRBJ2-7; D unresolved. The CDR3 runs to 13 residues. The germline gives CDR1 LNHDA, CDR2 SQIVND (reference sequence). The V gene lost 6 bases and the J gene lost 1 base, with 10 bases spanning the gap. DNA of the CDR3: TGTGCCAGTAGGCAACGGTCGTCCTACGAGCAGTACTTC. Its protein product is CASRQRSSYEQYF.

The CDR3 bases are TGTGCCAGCAGCCAATTAGGACTAGCGGGAGTTGGAGAGACCCAGTACTTC. Amino acids: CASSQLGLAGVGETQYF. The rearrangement links TRBV2 to TRBJ2-5; 13 bases match TRBD2. The CDR3 covers 17 residues. The germline gives CDR1 SNHLY, CDR2 FYNNEI. J gave up 4 bases and V 6 bases, and 11 bases lay outside the gene matches.

V is TRBV19 and J is TRBJ1-3; 8 positions match TRBD1. V lost 3 bases, J lost 2 bases, and 3 bases stayed unmatched. Germline V gives CDR1 LNHDA, CDR2 SQIVND (reference sequence). The CDR3 spans 15 residues. In DNA form, the CDR3 reads TGTGCCAGTAGTATTCAGACAGGGGCTGGAAACACCATATATTTT. Protein product: CASSIQTGAGNTIYF.

CDR3 coding DNA: TGCGCCAGCAGCTTGGCCACAGGGTCTCACTCCTACGAGCAGTACTTC. Encoded protein: CASSLATGSHSYEQYF. This chain uses TRBV5-1 with TRBJ2-7, with a weak D call TRBD1 (6 bases). The germline V gene encodes CDR1 SGHRS and CDR2 YFSETQ. The CDR3 spans 16 residues. Trimming removed 0 bases at V and 0 bases at J, with 13 bases between.